The source of this T cell receptor beta chain is a study of cytomegalovirus exposure and HLA in healthy donors. Trimming removed 5 bases at V and 1 base at J, with 15 bases between. This CDR3 has 15 residues. Germline V gene data show CDR1 as SGHTA and CDR2 as FQGNSA. Notes on the study in general: An analysis that was carried out later associated some 17,000 TCR beta sequences with HLA alleles at 0.05 false discovery rate. In an earlier analysis, productive rearrangement rates for most beta V segments clustered near 90% or 30%. Rarity characterized most TCR sequences, yet some public TCRs appeared in many donors.

This PCR relied on a set of 60 Vbeta primers and 13 Jbeta primers. Only in-frame clones appear in the TCRdb table, and some are missing; sequencing was by immunoSEQ multiplex PCR. Of roughly 86,000 clones listed, about two thirds are singletons. About this clone itself: Its antigen is not known.

This sequence was found in a man in his fifties or sixties in good health and CMV-seronegative. Sequenced sample: PBMCs. The J gene is TRBJ2-7, the V gene TRBV7-2; the D gene is possibly TRBD2 (7 bases). CDR3 protein: CASSPRGDKSYEQYF. The DNA for the CDR3 is TGTGCCAGCAGCCCCCGGGGGGACAAGTCCTACGAGCAGTACTTC.